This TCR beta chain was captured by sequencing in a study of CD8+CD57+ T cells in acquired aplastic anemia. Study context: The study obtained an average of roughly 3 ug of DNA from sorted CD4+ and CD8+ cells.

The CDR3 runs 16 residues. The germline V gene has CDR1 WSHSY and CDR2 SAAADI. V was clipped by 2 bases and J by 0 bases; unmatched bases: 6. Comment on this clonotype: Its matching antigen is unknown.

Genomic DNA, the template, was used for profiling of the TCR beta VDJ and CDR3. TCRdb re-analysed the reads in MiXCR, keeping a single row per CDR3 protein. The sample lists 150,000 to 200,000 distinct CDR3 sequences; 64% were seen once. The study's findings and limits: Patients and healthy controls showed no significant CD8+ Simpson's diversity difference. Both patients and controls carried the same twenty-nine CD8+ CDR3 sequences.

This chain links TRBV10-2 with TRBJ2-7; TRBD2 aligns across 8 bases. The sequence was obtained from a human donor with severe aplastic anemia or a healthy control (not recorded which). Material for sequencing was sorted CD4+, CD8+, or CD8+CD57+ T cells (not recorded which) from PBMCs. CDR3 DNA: TGCGCCAGCAGTGAGGCTAGCGGGCTCACCTCCTACGAGCAGTACTTC. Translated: CASSEASGLTSYEQYF.